These 15 T cell receptor beta chains share one sample of origin, sequenced in a study of control samples from healthy donors and cancer patients. The data were produced by immunoSEQ multiplex PCR, yet TCRdb's version contains in-frame clones alone and is incomplete. The table lists about 85,000 clones, about nine tenths of them singletons. The sequenced material came from blood. Every receptor here comes from a man over 45 in good health.

The chain employs TRBV30 and TRBJ1-4, with D unclear. V was clipped by 0 bases and J by 8 bases, with 16 bases between them. CDR1 is GTSNPN and CDR2 is SVGIG in the germline V gene (reference sequence). CDR3 size: 15 residues. CDR3 nucleotide sequence: TGTGCCTGGAGTGTAATCTTCCAGGCCCAAGAAAAACTGTTTTTT. Amino acid sequence: CAWSVIFQAQEKLFF. Full variable domain (outside the CDR3, taken from reference TRBV30 and TRBJ1-4): SQTIHQWPATLVQPVGSPLSLECTVEGTSNPNLYWYRQAAGRGLQLLFYSVGIGQISSEVPQNLSASRPQDRQFILSSKKLLLSDSGFYLCAWSVIFQAQEKLFFGSGTQLSVL.

This clone was seen a single time. The chain has TRBV19 and TRBJ1-2; TRBD1 agrees at 7 bases. Per germline, CDR1 LNHDA and CDR2 SQIVND (reference sequence). CDR3 length equals 14 residues. With V trimmed by 3 bases and J by 6 bases, 7 bases remained unmatched. As DNA, the CDR3 is TGTGCCAGTAGTATTCGCGCAGGGGGGGATGGCTACACCTTC. Its translation: CASSIRAGGDGYTF.

The rearrangement joins TRBV3-1 (or the pseudogene TRBV3-2) to TRBJ2-7, with 8 bases identical to TRBD2. V lost 1 base to trimming and J lost 6 bases; unmatched junction nucleotides: 8. The germline CDR1 and CDR2 sequences are LGHDT and YNNKEL (reference sequence). The CDR3 totals 15 residues. DNA for the CDR3: TGTGCCAGCAGCCAAGGGGGACTAGAAATTCTCGAGCAGTACTTC. As protein: CASSQGGLEILEQYF.

This chain links TRBV18 with TRBJ2-5; 10 bases align to TRBD2. There are 15 residues in the CDR3. The V gene's germline CDR1 is KGHSH and CDR2 LQKENI. J was trimmed by 2 bases and V by 2 bases; bases with no gene match: 2. The CDR3 region has the DNA TGTGCCAGCTCACCAACAGCGGGGGGGCAAGAGACCCAGTACTTC. This sequence encodes CASSPTAGGQETQYF.

The gene calls are TRBV15 and TRBJ2-7; D ambiguous. In germline, CDR1 is LNHNV, CDR2 YYDKDF (reference sequence). Trimming removed 1 base at V and 2 bases at J, with 6 bases between. This CDR3 has 13 amino acids. Written as DNA, the CDR3 is TGTGCCACCAGCAGAGTTCCAACCTACGAGCAGTACTTC. Protein: CATSRVPTYEQYF.

This sequence joins TRBV11-2 and TRBJ1-3, with D hard to call. Germline V gene data show CDR1 as SGHAT and CDR2 as FQNNGV. V gave up 2 bases and J gave up 0 bases, with 14 bases separating them. This CDR3 has 17 amino acids. The CDR3 bases are TGTGCCAGCAGCTTATCGGGCAGCGGCTCCTCTGGAAACACCATATATTTT. It translates to CASSLSGSGSSGNTIYF.

The chain has TRBV15 and TRBJ2-5, with 13 positions matching TRBD2. V shed 4 bases, J shed 7 bases, and the junction held 9 bases outside the gene matches. From germline, CDR1 is LNHNV and CDR2 YYDKDF (reference sequence). The CDR3 is 16 amino acids. The CDR3 DNA is TGTGCCACCAGCAAAGGGGGACTAGCGGGGCGGGGGACCCAGTACTTC. It yields the protein CATSKGGLAGRGTQYF.

This chain uses TRBV19 with TRBJ2-4; 9 bases map to TRBD1. The germline CDR1 and CDR2 sequences are LNHDA and SQIVND (reference sequence). V gave up 5 bases and J gave up 0 bases; unmatched junction bases: 11. The CDR3 runs 18 residues. The DNA of the CDR3 is TGTGCCAGTAGTCACCGTCCTACAGGGGGCCCAGCCAAAAACATTCAGTACTTC. Residues: CASSHRPTGGPAKNIQYF.

The chain uses TRBV19 and TRBJ1-2, with a weak D call TRBD1 (6 bases). With 7 bases removed from V and 8 bases from J, the gap between germline ends came to 20 bases. The CDR3 has 14 residues. Germline CDR1 reads LNHDA; CDR2 reads SQIVND (reference sequence). This CDR3 is CASNSWGQSGGYTF. The CDR3 bases are TGTGCCAGTAATTCTTGGGGACAATCTGGGGGCTACACCTTC. The full variable domain, its missing parts supplied by reference TRBV19 and TRBJ1-2, is DGGITQSPKYLFRKEGQNVTLSCEQNLNHDAMYWYRQDPGQGLRLIYYSQIVNDFQKGDIAEGYSVSREKKESFPLTVTSAQKNPTAFYLCASNSWGQSGGYTFGSGTRLTVV.

The rearrangement links TRBV12-3 or TRBV12-4 to TRBJ1-2; D uncertain. The CDR3 consists of 12 residues. V lost 3 bases and J lost 6, with 8 bases in between. The chain's CDR3 is CASSFGANGYTF. Written as DNA, the CDR3 is TGTGCCAGCAGTTTTGGCGCGAATGGCTACACCTTC.

The CDR3 reads CASSYSAQARSTIYF. Here the CDR3 DNA reads TGTGCCAGCAGTTACTCAGCACAGGCCAGAAGCACCATATATTTT. The chain employs TRBV6-5 and TRBJ1-3, with a tentative D call TRBD1 (5 bases). CDR1 and CDR2 from the germline V gene are MNHEY and SVGAGI. V lost 0 bases and J lost 9, with 15 bases in between. The CDR3 sequence is 15 residues long.

The V call is TRBV7-6, the J call TRBJ2-1; unclear D gene. This CDR3 has 13 amino acids. Germline values: CDR1 SGHVS, CDR2 FNYEAQ. Trimming pared 5 bases from V and 11 bases from J, leaving 16 bases between. In DNA, the CDR3 is TGTGCCAGCAGCCGCTCCCTAACTTCACAGCAGTTCTTC. It yields the protein CASSRSLTSQQFF.

The rearrangement joins TRBV5-6 to TRBJ2-4; D ambiguous. There are 14 residues in the CDR3. V was trimmed by 2 bases and J by 10 bases, leaving 16 bases between them. Germline V gives CDR1 SGHDT, CDR2 YYEEEE. CDR3 sequence reads: CASSFWPPTGIQYF. The CDR3 bases are TGTGCCAGCAGCTTTTGGCCCCCGACCGGGATTCAGTACTTC.

This clone was seen just once. The chain is built from TRBV4-1 and TRBJ1-3; D perhaps matches TRBD1 (5 bases). The V gene's germline CDR1 is MGHRA and CDR2 YSYEKL. Trimming cost V 0 bases and J 2 bases, with 11 bases left between them. The CDR3 has 16 residues. CDR3 loop: CASSQEWTKTGNTIYF. The DNA of the CDR3 is TGCGCCAGCAGCCAAGAATGGACAAAGACTGGAAACACCATATATTTT.

The chain uses TRBV6-5 and TRBJ1-5; the match to TRBD1 covers 7 bases. V trimming: 6 bases; J trimming: 0 bases; junction bases outside the gene matches: 5. Germline V gene sequence: CDR1 MNHEY, CDR2 SVGAGI. This CDR3 is 15 amino acids long. This chain's CDR3 is CASSAGQVSNQPQHF. As DNA, the CDR3 is TGTGCCAGCAGCGCCGGACAGGTTAGCAATCAGCCCCAGCATTTT.